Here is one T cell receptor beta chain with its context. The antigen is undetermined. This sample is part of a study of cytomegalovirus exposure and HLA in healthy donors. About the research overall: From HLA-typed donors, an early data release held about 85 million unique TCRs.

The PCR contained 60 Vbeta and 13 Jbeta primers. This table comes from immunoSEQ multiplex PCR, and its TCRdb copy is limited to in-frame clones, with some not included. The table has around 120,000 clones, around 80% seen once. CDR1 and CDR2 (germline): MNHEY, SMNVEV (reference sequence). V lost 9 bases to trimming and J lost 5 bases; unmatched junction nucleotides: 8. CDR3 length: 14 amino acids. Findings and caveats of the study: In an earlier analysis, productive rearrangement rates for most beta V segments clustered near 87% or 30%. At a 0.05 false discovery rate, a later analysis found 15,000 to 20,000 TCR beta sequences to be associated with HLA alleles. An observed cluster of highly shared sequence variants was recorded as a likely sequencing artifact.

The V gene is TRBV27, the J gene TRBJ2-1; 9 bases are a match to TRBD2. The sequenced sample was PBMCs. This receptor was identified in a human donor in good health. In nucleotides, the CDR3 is TGTGCCAGTTGTGCGGGGGGGGTGGACAATGAGCAGTTCTTC. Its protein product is CASCAGGVDNEQFF.